This is a list of T cell receptor beta chains from one sample in a study of cytomegalovirus exposure and HLA in healthy donors. The table came from immunoSEQ multiplex PCR; TCRdb's copy has only in-frame clones and leaves some out. The data contain fewer than 150,000 clones, over 60% of them singletons. Sequenced input: PBMCs. The receptors derive from a man aged 30 to 45 in good health and CMV-seronegative. Both conserved end residues are part of each CDR3. D genes are given only for firm matches.

j_call d_call v_call cdr3_nt cdr3_aa
TRBJ2-7 TRBD1 TRBV19 TGTGCCAGTAGCCGGACAGGGGAATACGAGCAGTACTTC CASSRTGEYEQYF
TRBJ2-1 NA TRBV9 TGTGCCAGCAGCGTAGCTGGGCGGGCCTACAATGAGCAGTTCTTC CASSVAGRAYNEQFF
TRBJ2-3 TRBD2 TRBV19 TGTGCCAGTAGTAATGCTATAGCTAGCGGGAGGGTAGAACTCACAGATACGCAGTATTTT CASSNAIASGRVELTDTQYF
TRBJ2-7 TRBD1 TRBV2 TGTGCCAGCACCCCGGGACAGGGGGCCCCCGGGTCCTACGAGCAGTACTTC CASTPGQGAPGSYEQYF
TRBJ2-6 NA TRBV2 TGTGCCAGCCAGCCATTAAGGGGAGGTAGCTCTGGGGCCAACGTCCTGACTTTC CASQPLRGGSSGANVLTF
TRBJ2-1 NA TRBV19 TGTGCCAGTAGCCCCTGGGAGTTCCCTTACAATGAGCAGTTCTTC CASSPWEFPYNEQFF
TRBJ2-3 TRBD2 TRBV7-8 TGTGCCAGCAGCGCGACTAGCGGGAGTTTGTATTTT CASSATSGSLYF
TRBJ2-1 TRBD2 TRBV27 TGTGCCAGCAGCCCGGGACTAGCATTCGAGGGGCAGTTCTTC CASSPGLAFEGQFF
TRBJ2-3 TRBD2 TRBV6-6 TGTGCCAGCAGTTATGCGGGAGGAAGCACAGATACGCAGTATTTT CASSYAGGSTDTQYF
TRBJ1-5 NA TRBV5-8 TGTGCCAGCGCCCGGGAGAGATGGAATCAGCCCCAGCATTTT CASARERWNQPQHF
TRBJ2-7 NA TRBV7-6 TGTGCCAGCAGCAAACTAGAGAGCTCCTACGAGCAGTACTTC CASSKLESSYEQYF
TRBJ1-5 NA TRBV4-1 TGCGCCAGCAGCCCATATGGAGGGGACAATCAGCCCCAGCATTTT CASSPYGGDNQPQHF
TRBJ2-7 NA TRBV6-5 TGTGCCAGCAGCCGGGCGGGGCCCTTCCACGAGCAGTACTTC CASSRAGPFHEQYF
TRBJ2-3 TRBD1 TRBV7-7 TGTGCTAGCAGCCTGACAGGGGATAGCACAGATACGCAGTATTTT CASSLTGDSTDTQYF
TRBJ2-7 NA TRBV6-1 TGTGCCAGCAGGACTTCCCTCCCCTACGAGCAGTACTTC CASRTSLPYEQYF